This TCR beta chain was profiled in a study of post-analysis software for immune sequencing data. Germline CDR1 reads SQVTM; CDR2 reads ANQGSEA. V lost 3 bases, J lost 3 bases, and 6 bases stayed unmatched. The CDR3 is 15 residues long. Points from the study as a whole: Strong co-clustering by F measure was evident for samples that had been prepared in the same batch. In patients, four to six TRBV segments were more frequent than in controls, with TRBV5-6, TRBV5-1 and TRBV20-1 among them. The study found significantly lower normalized Chao1 diversity in multiple sclerosis patients than in controls.

Each TCR beta cDNA library carried unique molecular identifiers. T cells numbering about 0.85 to 10 million yielded cDNA molecules that totaled about 500,000. TCRdb ran MiXCR on the PCR reads and lists one entry per CDR3 protein. The sample lists hundreds of thousands of distinct CDR3 sequences, roughly 30% occurring once. To note about this clonotype: Its cognate antigen is unknown.

The TCR comes from a girl between 5 and 17 years old with multiple sclerosis. Material for sequencing was blood. The chain combines TRBV29-1 with TRBJ2-3; 10 bases agree with TRBD2. The DNA for the CDR3 is TGCAGCGTTGAGGGTAGCGGGGGGTGGACAGATACGCAGTATTTT. This sequence encodes CSVEGSGGWTDTQYF.